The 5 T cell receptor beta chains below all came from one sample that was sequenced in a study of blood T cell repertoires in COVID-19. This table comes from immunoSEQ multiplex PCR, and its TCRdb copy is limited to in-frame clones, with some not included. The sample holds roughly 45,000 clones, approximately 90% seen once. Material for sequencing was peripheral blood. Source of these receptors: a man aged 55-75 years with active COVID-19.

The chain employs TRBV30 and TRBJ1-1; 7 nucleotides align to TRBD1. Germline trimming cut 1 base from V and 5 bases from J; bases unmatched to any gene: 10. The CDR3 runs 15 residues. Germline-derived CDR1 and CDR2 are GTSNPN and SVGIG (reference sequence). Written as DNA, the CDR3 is TGTGCCTGGAGTGGCGCAGGGGGGTCTCGGACTGAAGCTTTCTTT. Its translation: CAWSGAGGSRTEAFF.

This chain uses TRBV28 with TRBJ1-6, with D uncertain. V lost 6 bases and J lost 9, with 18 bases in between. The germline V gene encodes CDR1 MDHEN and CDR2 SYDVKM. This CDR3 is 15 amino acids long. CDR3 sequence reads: CASSPGSPIPSPLHF. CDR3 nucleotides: TGTGCCAGCAGCCCGGGGAGCCCAATACCTTCACCCCTCCACTTT. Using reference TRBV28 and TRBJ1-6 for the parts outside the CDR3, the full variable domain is DVKVTQSSRYLVKRTGEKVFLECVQDMDHENMFWYRQDPGLGLRLIYFSYDVKMKEKGDIPEGYSVSREKKERFSLILESASTNQTSMYLCASSPGSPIPSPLHFGNGTRLTVT.

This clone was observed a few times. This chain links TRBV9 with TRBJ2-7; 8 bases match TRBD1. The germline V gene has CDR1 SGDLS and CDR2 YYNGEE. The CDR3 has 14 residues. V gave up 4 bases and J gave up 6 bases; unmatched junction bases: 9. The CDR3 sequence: CASSSGPTGGEQYF. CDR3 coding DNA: TGTGCCAGCAGCTCCGGACCCACAGGGGGCGAGCAGTACTTC.

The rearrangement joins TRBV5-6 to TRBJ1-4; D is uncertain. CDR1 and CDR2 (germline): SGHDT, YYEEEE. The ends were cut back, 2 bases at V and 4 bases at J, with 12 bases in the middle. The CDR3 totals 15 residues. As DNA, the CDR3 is TGTGCCAGCAGCTTCAACCCCCGGGTTAATGAAAAACTGTTTTTT. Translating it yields CASSFNPRVNEKLFF.

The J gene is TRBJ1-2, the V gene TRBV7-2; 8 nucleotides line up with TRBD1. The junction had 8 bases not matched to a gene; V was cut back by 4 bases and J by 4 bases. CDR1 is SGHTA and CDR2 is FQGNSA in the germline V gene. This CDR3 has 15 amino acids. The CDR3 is CASSYDRGASYGYTF. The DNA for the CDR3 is TGTGCCAGCAGCTACGACAGGGGCGCTAGCTATGGCTACACCTTC.